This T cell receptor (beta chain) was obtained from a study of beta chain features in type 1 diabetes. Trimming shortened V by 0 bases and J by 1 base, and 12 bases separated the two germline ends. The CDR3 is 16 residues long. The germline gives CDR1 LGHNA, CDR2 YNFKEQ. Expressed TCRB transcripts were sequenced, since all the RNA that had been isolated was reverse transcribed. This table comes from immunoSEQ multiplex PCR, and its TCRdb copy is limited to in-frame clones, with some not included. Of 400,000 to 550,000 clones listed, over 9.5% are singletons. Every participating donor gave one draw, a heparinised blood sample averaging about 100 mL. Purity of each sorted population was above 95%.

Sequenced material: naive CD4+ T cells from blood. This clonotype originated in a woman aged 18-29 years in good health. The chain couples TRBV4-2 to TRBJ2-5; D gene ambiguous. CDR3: CASSQDGAPLQETQYF. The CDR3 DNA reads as TGTGCCAGCAGCCAAGATGGAGCCCCTCTCCAAGAGACCCAGTACTTC.